Each of the 8 T cell receptor beta chains below was sequenced from the same sample in a study of cytomegalovirus exposure and HLA in healthy donors. The primer mix had 60 Vbeta and 13 Jbeta primers. Clones were sequenced by immunoSEQ multiplex PCR, and TCRdb holds only the in-frame ones, with some missing. This sample has 150,000 to 200,000 clones, with roughly 90% found just once. The sequenced material came from PBMCs. These receptors originate from a woman aged 18-35 years in good health and CMV-seronegative.

CDR3 loop: CASSPGTGYTYEQYF. Here the CDR3 DNA reads TGTGCCAGCTCACCGGGGACAGGGTACACCTACGAGCAGTACTTC. The chain is built from TRBV18 and TRBJ2-7, with 9 bases that match TRBD1. CDR3 length equals 15 residues. In germline, CDR1 is KGHSH, CDR2 LQKENI. The trim removed 3 bases at V and 2 bases at J, leaving 5 bases unmatched.

The sample holds one count of this clone. This chain links TRBV28 with TRBJ1-1, with D perhaps TRBD1 (5 bases). The germline CDR1 and CDR2 sequences are MDHEN and SYDVKM. CDR3 size: 16 residues. The V and J ends lost 2 bases and 2 bases respectively, with 15 bases between them. The DNA for the CDR3 is TGTGCCAGCAGTTTAAGTCGGCGGGGCTCAAACACTGAAGCTTTCTTT. Protein product: CASSLSRRGSNTEAFF.

The chain has TRBV28 and TRBJ1-1; unclear D gene. The CDR3 length is 12 residues. Germline CDR1 and CDR2: MDHEN and SYDVKM. Deletions cut 8 bases from V and 3 bases from J, with 10 bases between. This chain's CDR3 is CASRWGDTEAFF. The CDR3 DNA is TGTGCCAGCCGGTGGGGAGACACTGAAGCTTTCTTT.

This clone was seen just once. The chain couples TRBV6-1 to TRBJ2-5; 8 bases fit TRBD1. V was pared by 7 bases and J by 4 bases, with 11 bases of the junction left unmatched. This CDR3 comprises 15 residues. Germline V gene data show CDR1 as MNHNS and CDR2 as SASEGT. The CDR3 DNA reads TGTGCCAGCAATAGGGAAACAGGGGGGCGAGAGACCCAGTACTTC. Its translation is CASNRETGGRETQYF.

The CDR3 reads CATSRDRGTRGPTDTQYF. CDR3 in DNA: TGTGCCACCAGCAGAGATAGGGGTACGCGGGGGCCGACAGATACGCAGTATTTT. The chain links TRBV15 to TRBJ2-3; possibly TRBD2 for D (7 bases). CDR3 length equals 18 residues. Trimming cost V 0 bases and J 3 bases, with 19 bases left between them. Germline CDR1 reads LNHNV; CDR2 reads YYDKDF (reference sequence).

The chain carries TRBV5-1 and TRBJ2-3, with TRBD2 matching over 8 bases. The germline CDR1 and CDR2 sequences are SGHRS and YFSETQ. V was pared by 1 base and J by 5 bases, with 0 bases of the junction left unmatched. This CDR3 is built from 13 residues. The CDR3, as DNA: TGCGCCAGCAGCTTGCGGGGGGGAGATACGCAGTATTTT. Protein: CASSLRGGDTQYF. The full variable domain, its missing parts supplied by reference TRBV5-1 and TRBJ2-3, is KAGVTQTPRYLIKTRGQQVTLSCSPISGHRSVSWYQQTPGQGLQFLFEYFSETQRNKGNFPGRFSGRQFSNSRSEMNVSTLELGDSALYLCASSLRGGDTQYFGPGTRLTVL.

Comment on this clone: The same CDR3 also results from other DNA sequences found in this sample. V is TRBV7-8 and J is TRBJ2-7; TRBD1 is a possible D gene (6 bases). The CDR3 totals 13 residues. The ends were cut back, 3 bases at V and 4 bases at J, with 10 bases in the middle. The germline CDR1 and CDR2 sequences are SGHVS and FQNEAQ. CDR3 amino acids: CASSLPGDYEQYF. The CDR3 nucleotides read TGTGCCAGCAGCTTGCCAGGGGATTACGAGCAGTACTTC.

The chain has TRBV11-2 and TRBJ2-1; 10 positions agree with TRBD1. There are 15 residues in the CDR3. CDR1 and CDR2 (germline): SGHAT, FQNNGV. V trimming: 5 bases; J trimming: 10 bases; junction bases outside the gene matches: 11. CDR3 sequence: CASSPLSGGQGEQFF. CDR3 coding DNA: TGTGCCAGCAGCCCCCTGAGCGGGGGACAGGGGGAGCAGTTCTTC.